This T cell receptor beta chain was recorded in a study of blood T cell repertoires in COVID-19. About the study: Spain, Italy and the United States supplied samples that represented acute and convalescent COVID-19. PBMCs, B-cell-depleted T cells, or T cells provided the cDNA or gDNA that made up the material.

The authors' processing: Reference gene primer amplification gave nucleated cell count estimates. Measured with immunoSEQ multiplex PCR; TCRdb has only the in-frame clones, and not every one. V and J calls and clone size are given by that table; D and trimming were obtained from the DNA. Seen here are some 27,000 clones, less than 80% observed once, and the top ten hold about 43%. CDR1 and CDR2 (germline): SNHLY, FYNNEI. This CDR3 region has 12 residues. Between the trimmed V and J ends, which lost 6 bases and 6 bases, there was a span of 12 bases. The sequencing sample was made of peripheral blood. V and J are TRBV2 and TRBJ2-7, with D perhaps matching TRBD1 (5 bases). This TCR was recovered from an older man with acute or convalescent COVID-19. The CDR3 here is CASSTGLGEQYF. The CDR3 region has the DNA TGTGCCAGCAGCACAGGCCTGGGCGAGCAGTACTTC.